The 14 T cell receptor beta chains presented below share a single source sample, sequenced in a study of cytomegalovirus exposure and HLA in healthy donors. Researchers ran the PCR with 60 Vbeta and 13 Jbeta primers. Only in-frame clones appear in the TCRdb table, and some are missing; sequencing was by immunoSEQ multiplex PCR. The data contain around 84,000 clones, 60% to 80% of them singletons. Sequencing input: PBMCs. These receptor sequences come from a man aged 50-60 years in good health and CMV-seronegative.

Turning to this clone: A read error may produce the germline difference seen at one junction end. The V gene is TRBV7-9, the J gene TRBJ2-2, with 8 bases identical to TRBD2. CDR1 and CDR2 from the germline V gene are SEHNR and FQNEAQ (reference sequence). The CDR3 sequence is 17 residues long. In DNA, the CDR3 is TGTTCCAGCAGCTTAACCAACGGGGGGGCCTACACCGGGGAGCTGTTTTTT. Its protein is CSSSLTNGGAYTGELFF.

To note about this clone: Distinct nucleotide sequences in the sample also encode this CDR3. The V call is TRBV7-3, the J call TRBJ2-3; tentatively, D is TRBD2 (6 bases). Germline V gene lookup returns CDR1 SGHTA and CDR2 FQGTGA. V shed 4 bases and J shed 3 bases, with 8 bases lying between them. The CDR3 extends over 13 amino acids. CDR3 in amino acids: CASSWGGTDTQYF. The CDR3 DNA sequence: TGTGCCAGCAGCTGGGGAGGAACAGATACGCAGTATTTT.

This rearrangement joins TRBV5-1 to TRBJ1-5, with a weak D call TRBD1 (5 bases). Germline V gene sequence: CDR1 SGHRS, CDR2 YFSETQ. CDR3 length: 13 residues. V was trimmed by 5 bases and J by 3 bases, leaving 9 bases between them. The CDR3 DNA follows: TGCGCCAGCAGGGAAGGGGCCAATCAGCCCCAGCATTTT. The encoded protein is CASREGANQPQHF.

This clone was detected once. This chain uses TRBV10-3 with TRBJ1-4, with D unclear. Germline-derived CDR1 and CDR2 are ENHRY and SYGVKD. The CDR3 runs 15 residues. V dropped 6 bases and J dropped 0 bases, with 11 bases sitting between them. The CDR3 reads CAIRPNSSTNEKLFF. DNA of the CDR3: TGTGCCATCAGACCGAACTCTTCAACTAATGAAAAACTGTTTTTT.

This clone has just a few counts. This chain joins TRBV4-3 and TRBJ1-4; D is perhaps TRBD1 (6 bases). Trimming took off 0 bases at V and 3 bases at J, with 20 bases between the two ends. Looked up from germline, CDR1 is LGHNA and CDR2 is YSLEER. This CDR3 is 19 amino acids long. The CDR3: CASSQDLTTRQASNEKLFF. Here the CDR3 DNA reads TGCGCCAGCAGCCAAGACTTAACCACCCGACAGGCCTCTAATGAAAAACTGTTTTTT.

The V gene is TRBV6-1, the J gene TRBJ2-2; TRBD1 might be the D (6 bases). The germline V gene encodes CDR1 MNHNS and CDR2 SASEGT. V was pared by 6 bases and J by 0 bases, with 11 bases between. The CDR3 length is 15 residues. The CDR3 nucleotides read TGTGCCAGCAGCTTCAGGGGTTCGAACACCGGGGAGCTGTTTTTT. Its protein product is CASSFRGSNTGELFF.

V and J are TRBV2 and TRBJ2-1, with D perhaps matching TRBD2 (5 bases). Trimming cost V 6 bases and J 6 bases, with 18 bases left between them. Germline lookup yields CDR1 SNHLY and CDR2 FYNNEI. The CDR3 is made up of 15 amino acids. For the CDR3, the DNA is TGTGCCAGCAGGGGAGACGGAACCACCCCCAATGAGCAGTTCTTC. This encodes CASRGDGTTPNEQFF.

This clone has more than one count but fewer than ten. This sequence joins TRBV19 and TRBJ1-5; 7 nucleotides agree with TRBD1. The CDR3 length is 14 residues. V lost 5 bases, J lost 6 bases, and 7 bases stayed unmatched. The germline V gene encodes CDR1 LNHDA and CDR2 SQIVND (reference sequence). CDR3 in DNA: TGTGCCAGTAGTCCGGGACAGTACGGTCAGCCCCAGCATTTT. This codes for CASSPGQYGQPQHF.

The chain links TRBV18 to TRBJ1-5, with 9 nucleotides matching TRBD1. V was pared by 2 bases and J by 0 bases, with 5 bases of the junction left unmatched. Germline V lookup: CDR1 KGHSH, CDR2 LQKENI. CDR3 length: 17 amino acids. The CDR3 DNA sequence: TGTGCCAGCTCACCAGGACAGGGGACTAATAGCAATCAGCCCCAGCATTTT. Its translation: CASSPGQGTNSNQPQHF. Looking up the rest from reference TRBV18 and TRBJ1-5 gives the full variable domain: NAGVMQNPRHLVRRRGQEARLRCSPMKGHSHVYWYRQLPEEGLKFMVYLQKENIIDESGMPKERFSAEFPKEGPSILRIQQVVRGDSAAYFCASSPGQGTNSNQPQHFGDGTRLSIL.

The chain is built from TRBV7-9 and TRBJ1-1, with D maybe TRBD1 (5 bases). Germline V gene data show CDR1 as SEHNR and CDR2 as FQNEAQ (reference sequence). CDR3 length equals 14 residues. V was pared by 1 base and J by 10 bases, with 16 bases between. The CDR3 DNA sequence: TGTGCCAGCAGCTTAGTGGTGGGGCGCGAGGTAGCTTTCTTT. This codes for CASSLVVGREVAFF.

CDR3 residues: CASSLGTSGGCTDTQYF. CDR3 bases: TGTGCCAGCAGCCTAGGGACTAGCGGGGGGTGCACAGATACGCAGTATTTT. The chain recombines TRBV9 with TRBJ2-3; 15 nucleotides agree with TRBD2. The germline V gene encodes CDR1 SGDLS and CDR2 YYNGEE. This CDR3 contains 17 residues. V shed 4 bases and J 1 base; nucleotides not matched to a gene: 4.

This clone was seen a handful of times. The chain has TRBV7-7 and TRBJ2-2, with 9 bases matching TRBD1. The CDR3 runs 13 residues. The germline gives CDR1 SSHAT, CDR2 FNYEAQ (reference sequence). The V gene end was trimmed by 11 bases and the J gene end by 7 bases; junction bases not matched to a gene: 8. This chain's CDR3 is CAGGQGLDGELFF. The CDR3 coding sequence is TGTGCCGGAGGACAGGGGCTTGACGGGGAGCTGTTTTTT.

The CDR3: CASRGGGSDYNEQFF. The CDR3, as DNA: TGTGCCAGCAGGGGGGGTGGTAGCGACTACAATGAGCAGTTCTTC. V gene TRBV7-9 combines with J gene TRBJ2-1, with D possibly matching TRBD2 (6 bases). The CDR3 length is 15 residues. Germline CDR1 is SEHNR and CDR2 is FQNEAQ (reference sequence). Trimming took off 6 bases at V and 3 bases at J, with 15 bases between the two ends. Variable domain in full (rest from reference TRBV7-9 and TRBJ2-1): DTGVSQNPRHKITKRGQNVTFRCDPISEHNRLYWYRQTLGQGPEFLTYFQNEAQLEKSRLLSDRFSAERPKGSFSTLEIQRTEQGDSAMYLCASRGGGSDYNEQFFGPGTRLTVL.

This clone was observed a handful of times. The chain is built from TRBV6-5 and TRBJ1-2; 9 bases line up with TRBD1. V gave up 5 bases and J gave up 5 bases; unmatched junction bases: 9. CDR3 length: 15 residues. Germline CDR1 MNHEY, CDR2 SVGAGI. The CDR3 spells CASSPRRTGDYGYTF. DNA of the CDR3: TGTGCCAGCAGTCCACGAAGGACAGGGGATTATGGCTACACCTTC.